Listed below are T cell receptor beta chains from one sample, sequenced in a study of blood T cell repertoires in COVID-19. Assay: immunoSEQ multiplex PCR; the TCRdb copy retains only in-frame clones and omits some. The top ten hold about 4.8% of the sample, which has about 160,000 clones, about 90% seen once. The sequencing input was peripheral blood. These receptors were taken from a man younger than 45 with COVID-19, enrolled during active disease. Both conserved end residues are part of each CDR3. D genes are given only for firm matches. Clone size is not always given. Where it is, it says once, few, many or a class for expanded clones.

j_gene | d_gene | v_gene | abundance | CDR3aa | CDR3nt
TRBJ2-7 | TRBD1 | TRBV5-6 | - | CASRPQGAPLWEQYF | TGTGCCAGCAGGCCTCAGGGGGCGCCGCTTTGGGAGCAGTACTTC
TRBJ1-2 | TRBD1 | TRBV27 | - | CASRTYRGRDYGYTF | TGTGCCAGCAGAACCTACAGGGGTAGGGACTATGGCTACACCTTC
TRBJ1-1 | - | TRBV6-6 | - | CASSYNTPHTEAFF | TGTGCCAGCAGTTATAATACACCGCACACTGAAGCTTTCTTT
TRBJ2-2 | - | TRBV19 | - | CASSIQGTNTGELFF | TGTGCCAGTAGTATTCAGGGTACGAACACCGGGGAGCTGTTTTTT
TRBJ2-2 | TRBD1 | TRBV5-1 | - | CASSLQGQDTGELFF | TGCGCCAGCAGCCTACAGGGGCAGGACACCGGGGAGCTGTTTTTT
TRBJ2-1 | TRBD2 | TRBV5-4 | - | CASSTTSGGPYNEQFF | TGTGCCAGCAGTACGACTAGCGGGGGGCCATACAATGAGCAGTTCTTC
TRBJ2-1 | - | TRBV13 | - | CASSGLAVPYNEQFF | TGTGCCAGCAGCGGACTGGCGGTACCCTACAATGAGCAGTTCTTC
TRBJ1-2 | - | TRBV6-2/TRBV6-3 | - | CASSARYGYTF | TGTGCCAGCAGCGCGAGGTATGGCTACACCTTC
TRBJ2-1 | TRBD2 | TRBV7-2 | - | CASSLVGLAGGHREQFF | TGTGCCAGCAGCTTAGTTGGGCTAGCGGGAGGGCACAGGGAGCAGTTCTTC
TRBJ1-2 | - | TRBV7-2 | - | CASSLGLPYGYTF | TGTGCCAGCAGCTTAGGGCTTCCCTATGGCTACACCTTC
TRBJ2-5 | TRBD2 | TRBV7-3 | - | CASSSSGENQETQYF | TGTGCCAGCAGCTCCAGCGGGGAGAACCAAGAGACCCAGTACTTC
TRBJ1-1 | TRBD1 | TRBV29-1 | - | CSATGGTEAFF | TGCAGCGCCACAGGGGGAACTGAAGCTTTCTTT
TRBJ2-1 | - | TRBV7-9 | few | CASSRGGSHEQFF | TGTGCCAGCAGCCGGGGAGGCTCCCATGAGCAGTTCTTC
TRBJ1-2 | TRBD1 | TRBV20-1 | once | CSAGQGNGYTF | TGCAGTGCGGGACAGGGGAATGGCTACACCTTC
TRBJ2-5 | TRBD2 | TRBV18 | - | CASSGLEQETQYF | TGTGCCAGCTCGGGACTAGAACAAGAGACCCAGTACTTC
TRBJ2-5 | - | TRBV2 | - | CASSSNPSSRGETQYF | TGTGCCAGCAGTTCAAACCCTAGCAGTAGAGGAGAGACCCAGTACTTC
TRBJ2-1 | - | TRBV7-8 | - | CASSPLDYGGQEAEQFF | TGTGCCAGCAGCCCCCTAGACTACGGGGGGCAGGAGGCTGAGCAGTTCTTC
TRBJ1-4 | TRBD1 | TRBV2 | once | CASSDHPGQKNEKLFF | TGTGCCAGCAGTGATCACCCGGGACAGAAGAACGAAAAACTGTTTTTT
TRBJ1-1 | TRBD1 | TRBV11-3 | - | CASSRDRVNTEAFF | TGTGCCAGCAGTCGGGACAGAGTGAACACTGAAGCTTTCTTT
TRBJ1-5 | - | TRBV10-3 | few | CAISEFGEGNQPQHF | TGTGCCATCAGTGAATTTGGGGAGGGCAATCAGCCCCAGCATTTT
TRBJ2-7 | TRBD1 | TRBV28 | - | CASSFPTGSFYEQYF | TGTGCCAGCAGTTTCCCGACAGGGTCATTTTACGAGCAGTACTTC